The 13 T cell receptor beta chains listed next were all sequenced from one sample in a study of metastatic and nonmetastatic thyroid tumors. TCRdb re-clonotyped the PCR reads through MiXCR. This repertoire shows 25,000 to 35,000 clones, about 17% found once; its top ten account for more than 4.5%. Every patient underwent thyroid surgery untreated. The specimen sequenced was blood. The receptors stem from a female donor with papillary thyroid cancer or a benign thyroid nodule (not recorded which). Some clones in this sample may be carry-over from other donors' samples.

To note about this clone: This may arise from a read error, as a much more abundant clone is one base away. The V and J genes are TRBV6-4 and TRBJ2-5; tentative D call: TRBD2 (5 bases). The CDR3 is 18 residues long. Per germline, CDR1 MRHNA and CDR2 SNTAGT. The chain's CDR3 is CASSYSRPGRLDSETQYF. The DNA for the CDR3 is TGTGCCAGCAGTTACTCGAGACCCGGACGCCTGGACTCCGAGACCCAGTACTTC.

This clone was detected ten times or more. V is TRBV18 and J is TRBJ1-3, with D uncertain. Germline values: CDR1 KGHSH, CDR2 LQKENI. V was clipped by 5 bases and J by 1 base, with 9 bases between them. This CDR3 is 14 amino acids long. The CDR3 sequence: CASSETFSGNTIYF. In DNA, the CDR3 is TGTGCCAGCTCAGAGACATTTTCTGGAAACACCATATATTTT.

Note on this clone: One end of the junction varies from germline; a read error may be responsible. V usage is TRBV11-2 and J usage is TRBJ2-1, with a possible D match to TRBD1 (5 bases). Germline-derived CDR1 and CDR2 are SGHAT and FQNNGV. This CDR3 contains 14 residues. In DNA, the CDR3 is TGTGCCAGCAGCCGGACATGGAGCTACAATGAGCAGTTCTTT. Residues: CASSRTWSYNEQFF.

This clone occurred many times. CDR3 protein: CASSQDPGNSGRGEQYF. DNA for the CDR3: TGCGCCAGCAGCCAAGACCCCGGGAATAGCGGGAGGGGAGAGCAGTACTTC. J is TRBJ2-7 and V is TRBV4-1; 11 nucleotides line up with TRBD2. CDR1 and CDR2 from the germline V gene are MGHRA and YSYEKL. Trimming cost V 0 bases and J 7 bases; bases outside gene matches: 11. CDR3 length: 17 residues.

This clone turned up a few times. V is TRBV6-1 and J is TRBJ2-7; D remains unclear. V lost 3 bases and J lost 3, with 9 bases in between. The CDR3 sequence is 13 residues long. The V gene's germline CDR1 is MNHNS and CDR2 SASEGT. The CDR3 sequence is CASSEITSYEQYF. The CDR3 DNA reads TGTGCCAGCAGTGAGATAACAAGCTACGAGCAGTACTTC.

This clone was observed many times. The CDR3 loop reads CASSIARDGPYSNQPQHF. The CDR3 DNA sequence: TGTGCCAGTAGTATAGCTCGGGACGGTCCCTATAGCAATCAGCCCCAGCATTTT. This rearrangement joins TRBV19 to TRBJ1-5, with D maybe TRBD1 (5 bases). The CDR3 is made up of 18 amino acids. Germline V gene sequence: CDR1 LNHDA, CDR2 SQIVND (reference sequence). Trimming took off 1 base at V and 0 bases at J, with 16 bases between the two ends.

The sample holds many counts of this clone. The chain is built from TRBV5-1 and TRBJ2-3; 7 bases are a match to TRBD2. The germline V gene encodes CDR1 SGHRS and CDR2 YFSETQ. This CDR3 contains 13 residues. Trimming at V came to 4 bases and at J to 6 bases, leaving 5 bases not matched to a gene. The CDR3 sequence: CASSLQLADTQYF. CDR3 nucleotide sequence: TGCGCCAGCAGCCTCCAACTAGCGGATACGCAGTATTTT.

Of note for this clone: The germline gene is not matched at one end of the junction; a read error may be the cause. The rearrangement links TRBV6-4 to TRBJ2-1, with D maybe TRBD2 (5 bases). The germline V gene encodes CDR1 MRHNA and CDR2 SNTAGT. The CDR3 length is 14 residues. The CDR3 DNA follows: TGTGCCAGCATTGACTCAGCGGAGGTCAATGAGCAGTTCTTC. Protein product: CASIDSAEVNEQFF.

This clone occurred many times. This may be a read error, as it is one base from a much larger clone. The same CDR3 can be traced to other DNA sequences in this sample. The chain uses TRBV6-5 and TRBJ2-7; D assignment may be TRBD1 or TRBD2 (5 bases each). The CDR3 covers 15 residues. The V gene lost 4 bases and the J gene lost 3 bases, with 16 bases spanning the gap. Looked up from germline, CDR1 is MNHEY and CDR2 is SVGAGI. The CDR3 sequence: CASSSPGQGNYEQYF. CDR3 coding DNA: TGTGCCAGCAGTTCTCCGGGGCAGGGAAACTACGAGCAGTACTTC.

This clone was recorded at least ten times. This chain joins TRBV30 and TRBJ1-2; weak D call: TRBD1 (5 bases). Germline CDR1 GTSNPN, CDR2 SVGIG (reference sequence). This CDR3 is built from 13 residues. Between the trimmed V and J ends, which lost 1 base and 3 bases, there was a span of 9 bases. CDR3 DNA: TGTGCCTGGAGTGGGGGGGGTGACTATGGCTACACCTTC. As protein: CAWSGGGDYGYTF.

This clone was detected many times. The chain is built from TRBV3-1 and TRBJ2-5, with a possible D match to TRBD2 (5 bases). The CDR3 has 15 residues. Germline CDR1 is LGHDT and CDR2 is YNNKEL (reference sequence). V lost 1 base to trimming and J lost 4 bases, with 13 bases between them. CDR3 region: CASSQALAGLETQYF. The CDR3, as DNA: TGTGCCAGCAGCCAAGCGTTGGCGGGCCTAGAGACCCAGTACTTC.

In the case of this clone: At one boundary the junction diverges from the germline segment, which might be a read error. J is TRBJ2-7 and V is TRBV6-2 or TRBV6-3; 8 bases are a match to TRBD2. CDR1 and CDR2 from the germline V gene are MNHEY and SVGEGT. The CDR3 length is 14 residues. CDR3 residues: CASTASGGVYDQYF. For the CDR3, the DNA is TGTGCCAGCACCGCCTCCGGGGGGGTTTACGATCAGTACTTC.

This clone was seen at least ten times. This sequence joins TRBV2 and TRBJ1-1, with D uncertain. The V end was cut by 2 bases, the J end by 5 bases, with 9 bases between. CDR3 length: 13 amino acids. Germline-derived CDR1 and CDR2 are SNHLY and FYNNEI. CDR3 residues: CASSEWGGTEAFF. CDR3 DNA: TGTGCCAGCAGTGAATGGGGAGGAACTGAAGCTTTCTTT.